Listed below are T cell receptor beta chains from one sample, sequenced in a study of cytomegalovirus exposure and HLA in healthy donors. Sequencing was performed with immunoSEQ multiplex PCR; in TCRdb, only in-frame clones are kept and a portion is missing. This sample has 150,000 or so clones, with almost 80% found just once. What was sequenced was PBMCs. The receptors originated from a man younger than 40 in good health and CMV-seronegative. CDR3s include the opening cysteine and the closing phenylalanine or tryptophan. A D gene is named only where the DNA matches it firmly. Size values are once, few and many counts, or a class for expanded clones, and some rows have none.

>TRBJ2-2|.|TRBV2|TRBD1
TGTGCCAGCAGTGACAGGGGGCCCGGGGAGCTGTTTTTT
CASSDRGPGELFF
>TRBJ2-1|.|TRBV28|TRBD2
TGTGCCAGCAGTTTAAGGGCTAGCGGAGCTGGTGAGCAGTTCTTC
CASSLRASGAGEQFF
>TRBJ2-7|.|TRBV7-8|.
TGTGCCAGCAGCCTAGGGCACGCTGGCGAGCAGTACTTC
CASSLGHAGEQYF
>TRBJ1-2|few|TRBV30|.
TGTGCCTGGAGTGTGATGGCCGGACACATCGGCTACACCTTC
CAWSVMAGHIGYTF
>TRBJ2-3|.|TRBV2|.
TGTGCCAGCAGTGAAGCAGAGACAACACCTACAGATACGCAGTATTTT
CASSEAETTPTDTQYF
>TRBJ2-5|.|TRBV2|.
TGTGCCAGCAGTGTAATGGCACCAGAGACCCAGTACTTC
CASSVMAPETQYF
>TRBJ1-2|.|TRBV27|TRBD1
TGTGCCAGCAGGACCGGGACAGGTCCCACTTCGGGCTATGGCTACACCTTC
CASRTGTGPTSGYGYTF
>TRBJ1-1|.|TRBV7-3|.
TGTGCCAGCAGCCGGCACGGTAACAGGGCTGTAGCGAACACTGAAGCTTTCTTT
CASSRHGNRAVANTEAFF
>TRBJ1-1|once|TRBV19|.
TGTGCCAGTAGTATAGGGGGTAGGGGCCTCTTGACTGAAGCTTTCTTT
CASSIGGRGLLTEAFF
>TRBJ2-7|.|TRBV7-2|.
TGTGCCAGCAGCCCGCCCCGTGTGGGCGCTGGCTACGAGCAGTACTTC
CASSPPRVGAGYEQYF
>TRBJ2-3|few|TRBV18|.
TGTGCCAGCTCACCACAGCCCATGGGGGGAACAGATACGCAGTATTTT
CASSPQPMGGTDTQYF